This T cell receptor (beta chain) was retrieved from a study of T cells in localized non-small cell lung cancer. Study outcomes and limitations: Uninvolved adjacent lung showed the highest T cell clonality, exceeding tumor. Since sequencing was restricted to only one region of the tumor, intratumor heterogeneity remains a possibility.

This clone was detected only a few times. Its antigen is currently unknown. CDR1 and CDR2 (germline): MNHEY, SVGAGI. Trimming removed 0 bases from V and 0 bases from J, with 8 bases in between. The CDR3 length is 15 residues. Method: immunoSEQ multiplex PCR; TCRdb's copy keeps in-frame clones and lacks some. Of about 15,000 clones listed, 85% were seen once; the top ten hold around 25%. The rearrangement links TRBV6-5 to TRBJ1-1, with D maybe TRBD1 (6 bases). Sequencing used peripheral blood, obtained before any cancer treatment. The TCR was taken from a female donor over 55 with stage I squamous cell lung carcinoma. The CDR3 sequence: CASSYSGHLNTEAFF. The CDR3 nucleotides are TGTGCCAGCAGTTACTCGGGACACTTGAACACTGAAGCTTTCTTT.